Each of the 5 T cell receptor beta chains below was sequenced from the same sample in a study of vaccination effects on CD4 cells after COVID-19. The table came from immunoSEQ multiplex PCR; TCRdb's copy has only in-frame clones and leaves some out. The sample lists tens of thousands of clones, less than 85% occurring once. It was after 10 days of culture that CD4+ T cells were isolated. Everyone in the study got two shots of either the BNT162b2 or mRNA-1273 vaccine. Antigens of these TCRs are unknown. The starting material was CD4+ T cells from PBMCs cultured without peptide, obtained after COVID-19 vaccination. These receptors came from a human donor who received a COVID-19 vaccine.

The gene calls are TRBV27 and TRBJ1-1; 7 bases are a match to TRBD1. The germline gives CDR1 MNHEY, CDR2 SMNVEV (reference sequence). The CDR3 is 13 amino acids. The V segment lost 6 bases and the J segment 3 bases; nucleotides outside the gene matches: 4. The CDR3 DNA reads TGTGCCAGCAGAGGGACAGCCCACACTGAAGCTTTCTTT. Residues: CASRGTAHTEAFF.

The J gene is TRBJ2-4, the V gene TRBV19; TRBD1 aligns across 7 bases. Trimming removed 6 bases from V and 1 base from J; junction bases left unmatched: 6. The CDR3 is 15 residues long. Germline V CDR1 and CDR2: LNHDA, SQIVND (reference sequence). CDR3 sequence (DNA): TGTGCCAGTAGGGGGGACAGCGAGGCCAAAAACATTCAGTACTTC. Translating gives CASRGDSEAKNIQYF.

The chain has TRBV6-2 or TRBV6-3 and TRBJ1-2, with a possible D match to TRBD1 (5 bases). In germline, CDR1 is MNHEY, CDR2 SVGEGT. The CDR3 is 16 residues long. The germline V and J ends were trimmed by 5 bases and 3 bases, with 19 bases remaining between them. CDR3 residues: CASSAPPGRAHYGYTF. The CDR3 DNA reads as TGTGCCAGCAGTGCCCCGCCCGGCAGGGCACACTATGGCTACACCTTC.

This chain uses TRBV10-1 with TRBJ2-2; weak D call: TRBD1 (6 bases). The V end was cut by 4 bases, the J end by 0 bases, with 12 bases between. Germline V lookup: CDR1 WNHNN, CDR2 SYGVQD (reference sequence). The CDR3 is made up of 16 amino acids. CDR3 region: CASSGDTGSNTGELFF. The CDR3 region has the DNA TGCGCCAGCAGTGGGGACACGGGATCGAACACCGGGGAGCTGTTTTTT.

In its sample, this clone was seen a few times. In nucleotides, the CDR3 is TGCGCCAGCAGCCGTAACGGATTCGGGGATTCACCCCTCCACTTT. Amino acid sequence: CASSRNGFGDSPLHF. V and J are TRBV4-3 and TRBJ1-6, with D hard to call. The CDR3 length is 15 residues. V lost 4 bases to trimming and J lost 8 bases, with 15 bases between them. Germline V gives CDR1 LGHNA, CDR2 YSLEER.